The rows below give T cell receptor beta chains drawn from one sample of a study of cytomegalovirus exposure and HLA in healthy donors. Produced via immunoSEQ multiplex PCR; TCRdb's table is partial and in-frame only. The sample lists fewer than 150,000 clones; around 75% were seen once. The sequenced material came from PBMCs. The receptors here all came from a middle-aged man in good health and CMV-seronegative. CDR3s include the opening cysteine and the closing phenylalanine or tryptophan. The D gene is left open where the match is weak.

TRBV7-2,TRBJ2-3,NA,CASSLVLTGTDTQYF
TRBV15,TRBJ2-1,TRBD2,CATSSGTSGNNEQFF
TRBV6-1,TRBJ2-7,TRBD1,CASSEGDSSYEQYF
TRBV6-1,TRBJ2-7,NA,CASSRGIGSYEQYF
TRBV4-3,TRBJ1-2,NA,CASSQAHGVGVSSYGYTF
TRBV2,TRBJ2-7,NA,CASSDRRGGGYEQYF
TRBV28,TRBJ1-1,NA,CASMAGTYTEAFF
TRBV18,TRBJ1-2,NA,CASSPQGRQYGYTF
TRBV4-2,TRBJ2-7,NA,CASSQDLTGSYEQYF
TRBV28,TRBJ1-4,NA,CASSTWTAHEKLFF
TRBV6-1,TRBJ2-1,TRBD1,CASSEQGDYYNEQFF
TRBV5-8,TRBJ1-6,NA,CASSSRGRGAWDYNSPLHF
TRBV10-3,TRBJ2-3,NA,CAIGDSNTQYF
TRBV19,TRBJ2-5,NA,CATLASSGSRQYF